Listed below are T cell receptor beta chains from one sample, sequenced in a study of CD8 T cells in Susac syndrome. In TCRdb, the immunoSEQ multiplex PCR reads were re-called with MiXCR into one record per CDR3 protein. Found here are some 200,000 distinct CDR3 sequences, roughly 90% of them singletons; the top ten hold 0.085% to 0.1%. The sequencing input was CD4+ T cells from PBMCs. These receptors came from a human donor with Susac syndrome. CDR3s include the opening cysteine and the closing phenylalanine or tryptophan. A D gene is named only where the DNA matches it firmly. Only part of the rows carry a size: once, few, many, or a class if the clone is expanded.

d_gene	abundance	len	j_gene	v_gene	CDR3nt	CDR3aa
-	-	16	TRBJ1-2	TRBV29-1	TGCAGCGTTGAAACAAAAGATAGCGGACAGAGCTATGGCTACACCTTC	CSVETKDSGQSYGYTF
TRBD1	-	13	TRBJ2-7	TRBV7-9	TGTGCCAGCGGACAGGGACCCGTCGGCGAGCAGTACTTC	CASGQGPVGEQYF
-	-	14	TRBJ2-3	TRBV20-1	TGCAGTGCCTTCGGGCTAGTTGGGGGGGATACGCAGTATTTT	CSAFGLVGGDTQYF
-	-	13	TRBJ1-1	TRBV28	TGTGCCAGCAGTCCCTATCTTGGTCAGGAAGCTTTCTTT	CASSPYLGQEAFF
-	-	10	TRBJ1-2	TRBV2	TGTGCCAGCAGTGAAGGTGGCTACACCTTC	CASSEGGYTF
-	-	12	TRBJ2-1	TRBV3-1	TGTGCCAGCAGCCAAGTGGGGGATGAGCAGTTCTTC	CASSQVGDEQFF
-	-	13	TRBJ1-5	TRBV27	TGTGCCAGCAGTTTAAGTTATAATCAGCCCCAGCATTTT	CASSLSYNQPQHF
-	-	13	TRBJ2-5	TRBV30	TGTGCCTGGAGTGTAGTCAGACAAGAGACCCAGTACTTC	CAWSVVRQETQYF
-	once	16	TRBJ2-5	TRBV28	TGTGCCAGCAGTTTCCCAACCCGACAGAACCAAGAGACCCAGTACTTC	CASSFPTRQNQETQYF
TRBD1	once	15	TRBJ1-5	TRBV5-1	TGCGCCAGCAGCCTGGGACAGGGAGGGAATCAGCCCCAGCATTTT	CASSLGQGGNQPQHF
-	-	11	TRBJ2-7	TRBV10-3	TGTGCCATCAGGGGTGATTACGAGCAGTACTTC	CAIRGDYEQYF
-	-	15	TRBJ2-3	TRBV29-1	TGCAGCGTAGGGCAGGGATCAACTAGCACAGATACGCAGTATTTT	CSVGQGSTSTDTQYF
TRBD1	-	17	TRBJ2-3	TRBV27	TGTGCCAGCACCTTATACGGGATAGGACAGGGTTCAGATACGCAGTATTTT	CASTLYGIGQGSDTQYF
TRBD2	once	13	TRBJ2-7	TRBV29-1	TGCAGCGGACGACTAGCGGGAGGGCTAAAGCAGTACTTC	CSGRLAGGLKQYF
-	-	16	TRBJ2-1	TRBV30	TGTGCCTGGACTTTTCGGGGGTTAGGTTTGGCGGGGAAGCAGTTCTTC	CAWTFRGLGLAGKQFF
TRBD2	-	19	TRBJ2-3	TRBV20-1	TGCAGTGCTTTCTATTCACGAGCGGGGGGTATTATCAGGACAGATACGCAGTATTTT	CSAFYSRAGGIIRTDTQYF
TRBD1	once	16	TRBJ1-5	TRBV19	TGTGCCAGTAGTTTAGAGGGCAGGGGGCTTGATCAGCCCCAGCATTTT	CASSLEGRGLDQPQHF
-	-	15	TRBJ1-3	TRBV21-1	TGTGCCAGCAGAAACCTCCGGGACCTTCGGGACACCATATATTTT	CASRNLRDLRDTIYF
TRBD1	-	16	TRBJ1-6	TRBV5-1	TGCGCCAGCAGCTTGGGAATCCGACAGGGAGATTCACCCCTCCACTTT	CASSLGIRQGDSPLHF
-	-	13	TRBJ2-7	TRBV29-1	TGCAGCGCTAGGGCCGCGGGAACCTACGAGCAGTACTTC	CSARAAGTYEQYF
TRBD2	-	15	TRBJ2-7	TRBV20-1	TGCAGTGCTACATCGGGACTAGCGGGTTACTACGAGCAGTACTTC	CSATSGLAGYYEQYF
TRBD2	-	13	TRBJ2-2	TRBV19	TGTGCCAGTAGTACTAGCGGGGGCGGGGAGCTGTTTTTT	CASSTSGGGELFF
-	-	15	TRBJ2-3	TRBV19	TGTGCCAGTACCCCCCTGGGGGTTGGCACAGATACGCAGTATTTT	CASTPLGVGTDTQYF
TRBD1	-	15	TRBJ1-1	TRBV19	TGTGCCAGTACCTCCAGACAGGGTCGGTCCACTGAAGCTTTCTTT	CASTSRQGRSTEAFF